These 32 T cell receptor beta chains came from one sample sequenced in a study of early T cells in non-severe SARS-CoV-2 infection. TCRdb independently ran MiXCR on the 5' RACE reads; one entry per CDR3 protein. The data show tens of thousands of distinct CDR3 sequences, around 12% seen once. Material: whole blood. Every receptor here comes from an adult who was a healthcare worker with PCR-confirmed SARS-CoV-2 infection or an uninfected control (not recorded which).

There are many counts of this clonotype. The chain couples TRBV20-1 to TRBJ2-5, with 12 bases identical to TRBD2. Germline V CDR1 and CDR2: DFQATT, SNEGSKA (reference sequence). This CDR3 contains 18 residues. The trim removed 2 bases at V and 7 bases at J, leaving 17 bases unmatched. CDR3 bases: TGCAGTGCTAGAAGACCCAAGACTAGCGGGGGACCGACGGGGACCCAGTACTTC. As protein: CSARRPKTSGGPTGTQYF.

In this sample, this clonotype turned up many times. Germline and junction disagree at one end, which may indicate a read error. The gene calls are TRBV5-5 and TRBJ1-1; 8 nucleotides match TRBD1. Per the germline V gene, CDR1 is SGHKS and CDR2 is YYEKEE (reference sequence). This CDR3 is 11 amino acids long. The CDR3 sequence: CASSFVGDRFF. The CDR3 DNA follows: TGTGCCAGCAGCTTTGTGGGGGACAGGTTTTTT.

This clonotype was picked up many times. The rearrangement uses TRBV6-5 and TRBJ1-5; maybe TRBD1 (6 bases). This CDR3 has 15 amino acids. Deletions cut 5 bases from V and 1 base from J, with 12 bases between. Germline V CDR1 and CDR2: MNHEY, SVGAGI. In nucleotides, the CDR3 is TGTGCCAGCAGTCCCGGGACATTAAGCAATCAGCCCCAGCATTTT. Translated, it gives CASSPGTLSNQPQHF.

At least ten counts were recorded for this clonotype. This chain connects TRBV29-1 to TRBJ2-5; unclear D gene. CDR3 length: 12 amino acids. Trimming left V 1 base short and J 4 bases short, with 7 bases between. Germline CDR1 is SQVTM and CDR2 is ANQGSEA. CDR3 residues: CSVEGEGETQYF. The CDR3 coding sequence is TGCAGCGTTGAAGGAGAAGGAGAGACCCAGTACTTC.

This clonotype was observed at least ten times. This chain uses TRBV6-1 with TRBJ2-7, with D maybe TRBD2 (5 bases). Trimming cost V 5 bases and J 6 bases, with 11 bases left between them. CDR1 MNHNS and CDR2 SASEGT come from the germline V gene. There are 12 residues in the CDR3. CDR3 sequence: CASSSLGLEQYF. CDR3 coding DNA: TGTGCCAGCAGTTCCCTAGGACTCGAGCAGTACTTC.

Ten or more counts support this clonotype. This chain links TRBV6-5 with TRBJ1-5; unclear D gene. With 4 bases removed from V and 1 base from J, the gap between germline ends came to 11 bases. Germline CDR1 is MNHEY and CDR2 is SVGAGI. This CDR3 is 15 amino acids long. The CDR3 is CASSSTMGSNQPQHF. CDR3 in DNA: TGTGCCAGCAGTTCCACGATGGGGAGCAATCAGCCCCAGCATTTT.

The genes are TRBV29-1 and TRBJ1-1, with 8 bases aligning to TRBD1. Germline V lookup: CDR1 SQVTM, CDR2 ANQGSEA. The CDR3 consists of 12 residues. Trimming at V came to 7 bases and at J to 4 bases, leaving 5 bases not matched to a gene. CDR3 protein: CSGNTGGTEAFF. CDR3 sequence (DNA): TGCAGCGGGAATACAGGGGGCACTGAAGCTTTCTTT.

This clonotype has a count of ten or more. The J gene is TRBJ2-3, the V gene TRBV10-3; 12 bases agree with TRBD2. V shed 6 bases and J 3 bases; nucleotides not matched to a gene: 10. CDR1 and CDR2 (germline): ENHRY, SYGVKD. The CDR3 runs 17 residues. The CDR3 nucleotides read TGTGCCATCAGAGGGGGGACTAGCGGGTTCCTTACAGATACGCAGTATTTT. This translates into CAIRGGTSGFLTDTQYF.

The table lists this clonotype with many counts. V gene TRBV5-1 combines with J gene TRBJ2-5, with a weak D call TRBD2 (5 bases). V was shortened by 4 bases and J by 3 bases, with 13 bases between the two germline ends. This CDR3 contains 14 residues. CDR1 and CDR2 from the germline V gene are SGHRS and YFSETQ. Here the CDR3 reads CASSPRGSEETQYF. CDR3 in DNA: TGCGCCAGCAGCCCCCGGGGTAGCGAAGAGACCCAGTACTTC.

This clonotype was counted at least ten times. The rearrangement joins TRBV21-1 to TRBJ2-6; the table's TRBD1 call for D was not verified on the DNA. TRBV21-1 is described as a pseudogene. This CDR3 spans 18 amino acids. In DNA, the CDR3 is TGTGCCAGCAGCGGAAGGGCAGGGGGCCGCTCTGGGGCCAACGTCCTGACTTTC. Its translation is CASSGRAGGRSGANVLTF.

This clonotype has at least ten counts. The V gene is TRBV7-6, the J gene TRBJ2-2; D could derive from TRBD1 or TRBD2 (5 bases each). Germline V gene lookup returns CDR1 SGHVS and CDR2 FNYEAQ. The V gene lost 10 bases and the J gene lost 3 bases, with 9 bases spanning the gap. CDR3 length: 12 amino acids. The CDR3 region has the DNA TGTGCCACGGGACCTGACACCGGGGAGCTGTTTTTT. Protein product: CATGPDTGELFF.

CDR3 amino acids: CASSLDPYTEAFF. The CDR3 bases are TGTGCCAGCAGCCTGGACCCGTACACTGAAGCTTTCTTT. The J gene is TRBJ1-1, the V gene TRBV7-9, with D uncertain. V was shortened by 5 bases and J by 3 bases, with 10 bases between the two germline ends. Per the germline V gene, CDR1 is SEHNR and CDR2 is FQNEAQ (reference sequence). The CDR3 sequence is 13 residues long.

In this sample, this clonotype turned up many times. The rearrangement links TRBV11-2 to TRBJ2-2; D is undetermined. Per the germline V gene, CDR1 is SGHAT and CDR2 is FQNNGV. The CDR3 is made up of 12 amino acids. Trimming cost V 3 bases and J 6 bases, with 5 bases left between them. The CDR3 DNA is TGTGCCAGCAGCTTCATGGCCGGGGAGCTGTTTTTT. Its protein is CASSFMAGELFF.

This clonotype was counted a few times. The gene calls are TRBV7-9 and TRBJ2-2; D remains ambiguous. Per germline, CDR1 SEHNR and CDR2 FQNEAQ (reference sequence). V was pared by 5 bases and J by 6 bases, with 19 bases between. The CDR3 is made up of 16 amino acids. CDR3 amino acids: CASSPDRTSHPGELFF. The CDR3 DNA sequence: TGTGCCAGCAGCCCGGACCGCACTTCCCATCCCGGGGAGCTGTTTTTT.

A few counts support this clonotype. V usage is TRBV5-1 and J usage is TRBJ2-3; no clear D gene. The CDR3 has 17 amino acids. CDR1 SGHRS and CDR2 YFSETQ come from the germline V gene. Trimming removed 0 bases from V and 4 bases from J, with 18 bases in between. CDR3 DNA sequence: TGCGCCAGCAGCTTGGCCCGACTGGGGTCCTTAGCAGATACGCAGTATTTT. Its translation: CASSLARLGSLADTQYF.

This clonotype was seen a handful of times. The CDR3 DNA is TGCAGTGCCGGCCGGGGCACGGAGAACGAGCAGTACTTC. This codes for CSAGRGTENEQYF. This sequence joins TRBV20-1 and TRBJ2-7; D tentatively fits TRBD1 or TRBD2 (5 bases each). V was cut by 6 bases and J by 5 bases, with 17 bases left in between. The germline V gene has CDR1 DFQATT and CDR2 SNEGSKA (reference sequence). The CDR3 runs to 13 residues.

The chain employs TRBV5-5 and TRBJ2-7; 8 bases map to TRBD1. Germline loops: CDR1 SGHKS, CDR2 YYEKEE (reference sequence). The CDR3 extends over 15 amino acids. After removal of 0 bases from V and 7 bases from J, the junction contained 9 bases not matched to a gene. CDR3 bases: TGTGCCAGCAGCTTGGGTGAACAGGGGGAGAAAGAGCAGTACTTC. This sequence encodes CASSLGEQGEKEQYF.

This clonotype turned up a few times. The chain couples TRBV7-2 to TRBJ2-5; D possibly corresponds to TRBD2 (5 bases). V shed 1 base and J shed 2 bases, with 11 bases lying between them. CDR3 size: 15 residues. The germline gives CDR1 SGHTA, CDR2 FQGNSA. As DNA, the CDR3 is TGTGCCAGCAGCTTAGTCGCCCGGGGACAAGAGACCCAGTACTTC. It codes for CASSLVARGQETQYF.

The chain has TRBV6-2 or TRBV6-3 and TRBJ1-2; D is unclear. This CDR3 spans 13 amino acids. Germline-derived CDR1 and CDR2 are MNHEY and SVGEGT. V lost 5 bases and J 2 bases, leaving 9 bases between the germline ends. The CDR3 loop is CASSHTENYGYTF. The CDR3 DNA sequence: TGTGCCAGCAGTCATACCGAGAACTATGGCTACACCTTC.

This clonotype was seen more than once but under ten times. This chain joins TRBV9 and TRBJ2-2; D remains ambiguous. The germline V gene encodes CDR1 SGDLS and CDR2 YYNGEE. V lost 3 bases and J 2 bases, leaving 5 bases between the germline ends. This CDR3 spans 13 amino acids. The CDR3 region has the DNA TGTGCCAGCAGCGCTTATAACACCGGGGAGCTGTTTTTT. This sequence encodes CASSAYNTGELFF.

The chain employs TRBV7-9 and TRBJ2-6; a possible D gene is TRBD2 (5 bases). This CDR3 has 17 amino acids. V gave up 3 bases and J gave up 7 bases, with 19 bases separating them. In germline, CDR1 is SEHNR, CDR2 FQNEAQ (reference sequence). CDR3 DNA: TGTGCCAGCAGCTTTGCTGAGCGGTTCTTACGTGCCAACGTCCTGACTTTC. Encoded protein: CASSFAERFLRANVLTF.

This clonotype occurred a few times. CDR3: CASSSVGDYRTDTQYF. DNA of the CDR3: TGTGCCAGCAGTTCAGTGGGGGACTACCGCACAGATACGCAGTATTTT. The chain couples TRBV28 to TRBJ2-3, with 7 positions matching TRBD2. The CDR3 length is 16 residues. The trim removed 4 bases at V and 1 base at J, leaving 8 bases unmatched. From germline, CDR1 is MDHEN and CDR2 SYDVKM.

This chain connects TRBV7-3 to TRBJ2-2; 8 nucleotides match TRBD1. The J segment lost 5 bases and the V segment lost 5 bases, leaving 7 bases of the junction unmatched. Germline assignment: CDR1 SGHTA and CDR2 FQGTGA. CDR3 length: 15 residues. In DNA form, the CDR3 reads TGTGCCAGCAGCCCCCAGGGGGCGGGAACCGGGGAGCTGTTTTTT. Translating it yields CASSPQGAGTGELFF.

CDR3 bases: TGTGCCAGCGGTGTTACCAGGGGAGGCAATCAGCCCCAGCATTTT. Its translation is CASGVTRGGNQPQHF. The chain joins TRBV2 to TRBJ1-5, with D tentatively TRBD1 (6 bases). This CDR3 is 15 amino acids long. Germline V lookup: CDR1 SNHLY, CDR2 FYNNEI. V was trimmed by 8 bases and J by 2 bases, leaving 16 bases between them.

This clonotype was seen only a few times. The gene calls are TRBV29-1 and TRBJ2-7; D unclear. The germline V gene has CDR1 SQVTM and CDR2 ANQGSEA. The CDR3 extends over 11 amino acids. Trimming removed 1 base from V and 6 bases from J, with 7 bases in between. The CDR3: CSVEGVTEQYF. Here the CDR3 DNA reads TGCAGCGTTGAAGGGGTTACCGAGCAGTACTTC.

This chain links TRBV11-2 with TRBJ1-5; 7 bases map to TRBD1. The CDR3 is made up of 17 amino acids. CDR1 SGHAT and CDR2 FQNNGV come from the germline V gene. V shed 1 base, J shed 4 bases, and the junction held 10 bases outside the gene matches. The CDR3 sequence: CASSLGSQDRRNQPQHF. In DNA, the CDR3 is TGTGCCAGCAGCTTAGGGTCCCAGGACAGGAGAAATCAGCCCCAGCATTTT.

This clonotype was seen at least ten times. The rearrangement uses TRBV7-2 and TRBJ1-5; TRBD1 might be the D (5 bases). The ends were cut back, 7 bases at V and 4 bases at J, with 11 bases in the middle. The CDR3 spans 13 residues. Germline-derived CDR1 and CDR2 are SGHTA and FQGNSA. CDR3 DNA sequence: TGTGCCAGCACCCCGGGGCCTAATCAGCCCCAGCATTTT. It is translated as CASTPGPNQPQHF.

The chain recombines TRBV7-2 with TRBJ2-5; tentative D call: TRBD1 (6 bases). Trimming took 5 bases from V and 0 from J, leaving 10 bases between them. The CDR3 length is 14 residues. Germline V gives CDR1 SGHTA, CDR2 FQGNSA. The CDR3 spells CASSPGAHQETQYF. CDR3 coding DNA: TGTGCCAGCAGCCCAGGGGCTCACCAAGAGACCCAGTACTTC.

This clonotype has only one observation. The rearrangement links TRBV4-1 to TRBJ2-7; TRBD1 might be the D (6 bases). With 1 base removed from V and 6 bases from J, the gap between germline ends came to 13 bases. The V gene's germline CDR1 is MGHRA and CDR2 YSYEKL. This CDR3 region has 14 residues. The CDR3 DNA follows: TGCGCCAGCAGCCAAGGGACAGCCGCCTGCGAGCAGTACTTC. Protein sequence: CASSQGTAACEQYF.

This clonotype was picked up a small number of times. J is TRBJ2-2 and V is TRBV27; 11 nucleotides line up with TRBD2. Germline CDR1 is MNHEY and CDR2 is SMNVEV (reference sequence). The CDR3 runs 14 residues. The junction had 3 bases not matched to a gene; V was cut back by 8 bases and J by 4 bases. The CDR3 is CASAGTSGTGELFF. CDR3 DNA sequence: TGTGCCAGCGCGGGGACTAGCGGCACCGGGGAGCTGTTTTTT.

The V call is TRBV20-1, the J call TRBJ2-7; 10 bases fit TRBD1. Per the germline V gene, CDR1 is DFQATT and CDR2 is SNEGSKA (reference sequence). CDR3 length: 14 amino acids. The J segment lost 5 bases and the V segment lost 4 bases, leaving 8 bases of the junction unmatched. CDR3 sequence: CSATIGTGEDEQYF. In DNA, the CDR3 is TGCAGTGCTACCATAGGGACAGGGGAGGACGAGCAGTACTTC.

At least ten counts were recorded for this clonotype. This rearrangement joins TRBV12-3 or TRBV12-4 to TRBJ1-1, with D possibly TRBD1 on 6 matching bases. V was shortened by 5 bases and J by 2 bases, with 9 bases between the two germline ends. The CDR3 is 13 residues long. CDR3 sequence reads: CASSLQGNTEAFF. The CDR3, as DNA: TGTGCCAGCAGTCTACAGGGAAACACTGAAGCTTTCTTT.